This note documents a single TCR beta chain sequence. This clonotype has a handful of counts. Its antigen has not been determined. Base quality data are lacking; no much larger clone is found one base away. Taken from the germline V gene, the CDR1 and CDR2 loops are KGHSH and LQKENI. Cut back by 0 bases and 3 bases, the V and J ends lie 8 bases apart. The CDR3 holds 15 amino acids from the cysteine to the phenylalanine. Only CDR3 DNA is held: 45 bases, read in frame from base 1. The instrument given in TCRdb is Illumina NovaSeq 6000. TCRalpha and TCRbeta cDNA libraries were built by 5'RACE with constant-segment primers, adding sample barcodes and unique molecular identifiers. RNA was extracted from every sample with Trizol reagent. Libraries were amplified in two PCR steps, with a second sample barcode and Illumina TruSeq adapters added in the second step. Sequencing of the libraries was done on an Illumina NovaSeq, producing 2 x 150 bp paired-end reads. Per the source publication's procedure: Demultiplexing of reads and collapsing into UMI-guided consensus sequences were performed with migec v1.2.7. Using mixcr v2.1.11, UMI consensuses were aligned to TRA and TRB V and J templates and then assembled into clonotypes. A clonotype was counted as expanded or contracted only when both edgeR and NoisET called the clonotype significant, with the noise models trained on biological replicates. edgeR calls used a false discovery rate-adjusted p below 0.01 and a log2 fold-change threshold of 1. As an exploratory analysis of dynamics, max-normalized trajectories of the 1000 most abundant clonotypes were examined with PCA combined with hierarchical clustering. Each responding clone was given a CD4 or CD8 phenotype based on the CD4+ and CD8+ repertoires, which had been sequenced separately. TCRdb handled the public reads itself, with Q25 trimming in fastp and clone calling in MiXCR, and kept productive beta chains. Rows are combined by CDR3 protein, so each entry shows the most common genes and DNA. The V and J calls and clone size are TCRdb's, not the authors'. This sample lists fewer than 400,000 distinct CDR3 sequences; roughly 15% were detected once. The biggest ten clones account for approximately 21% of the sample.

The data derive from a study of T-cell memory formation after mild COVID-19 (dated by TCRdb to about 2021). Regarding the complete study: TCR sequence clusters from the two donors were found to be largely donor specific. In a couple of donors, T-cell clones that expanded and contracted after mild COVID-19 were followed by sequencing TCRalpha and TCRbeta repertoires longitudinally. Two young, previously healthy adult volunteers made up the cohort, one male and one female.

Ficoll-Paque density gradient centrifugation was used to isolate PBMCs. Beyond this particular receptor, the publication reports: Contracting CD4+ clones were found mainly in CM and EM memory subsets, while CD8+ clones were enriched in EMRA. The study included only a couple of mild cases, and larger cohorts that include severe cases with pre-infection samples were judged to be necessary. Whether the second-wave clones peaking on day 37 were SARS-CoV-2 specific was not confirmed. Some responding clones were detected in pre-infection memory, suggesting pre-existing cross-reactive memory T cells joined the SARS-CoV-2 response. Clones that contracted from day 15 to 85 showed balanced CD4/CD8 phenotypes, whereas a second wave of clones that expanded from day 15 to 37 leaned towards CD4+.

The specimen was PBMCs or a T cell subset sorted from them (not recorded which). This TCR was recovered from a man younger than 35 who had mild COVID-19 (a few samples of this study predate the infection). The sample titles of this study are shuffled in the database, so cell type and time point are left out; the donor was told from shared clones. The sequence is built from TRBV18 and TRBJ2-2; confidence is insufficient to name the D gene. For the CDR3, the sequence is CASSPPATYTGELFF. Here is the DNA: TGTGCCAGCTCACCACCGGCCACATACACCGGGGAGCTGTTTTTT.